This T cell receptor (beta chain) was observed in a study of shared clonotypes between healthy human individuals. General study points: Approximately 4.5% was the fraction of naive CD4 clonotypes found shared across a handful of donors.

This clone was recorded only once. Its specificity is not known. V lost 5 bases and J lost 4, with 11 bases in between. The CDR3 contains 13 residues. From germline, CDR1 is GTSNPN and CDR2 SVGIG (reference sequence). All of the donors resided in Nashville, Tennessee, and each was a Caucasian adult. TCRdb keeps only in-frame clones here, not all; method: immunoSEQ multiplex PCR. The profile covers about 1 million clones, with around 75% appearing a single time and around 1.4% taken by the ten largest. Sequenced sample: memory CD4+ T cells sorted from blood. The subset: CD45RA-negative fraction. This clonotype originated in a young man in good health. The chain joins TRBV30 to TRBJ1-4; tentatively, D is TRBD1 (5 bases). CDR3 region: CAWGRQFNEKLFF. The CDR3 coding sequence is TGTGCCTGGGGGCGACAGTTTAATGAAAAACTGTTTTTT.